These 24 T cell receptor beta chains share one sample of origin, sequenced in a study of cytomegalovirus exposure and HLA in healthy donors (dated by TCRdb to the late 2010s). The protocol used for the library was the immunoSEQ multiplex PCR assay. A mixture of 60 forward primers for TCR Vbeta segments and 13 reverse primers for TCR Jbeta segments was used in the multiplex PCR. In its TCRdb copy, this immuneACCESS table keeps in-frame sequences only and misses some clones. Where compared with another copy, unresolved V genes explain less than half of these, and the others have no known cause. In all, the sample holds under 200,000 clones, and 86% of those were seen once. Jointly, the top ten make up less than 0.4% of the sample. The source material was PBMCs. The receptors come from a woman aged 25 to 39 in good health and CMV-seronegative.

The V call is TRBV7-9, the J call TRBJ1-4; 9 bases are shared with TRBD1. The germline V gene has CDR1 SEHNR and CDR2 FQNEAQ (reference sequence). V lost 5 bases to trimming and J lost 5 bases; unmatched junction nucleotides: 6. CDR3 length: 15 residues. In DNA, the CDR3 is TGTGCCAGCAGCGGACAGGGGCGGGAAAATGAAAAACTGTTTTTT. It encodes CASSGQGRENEKLFF.

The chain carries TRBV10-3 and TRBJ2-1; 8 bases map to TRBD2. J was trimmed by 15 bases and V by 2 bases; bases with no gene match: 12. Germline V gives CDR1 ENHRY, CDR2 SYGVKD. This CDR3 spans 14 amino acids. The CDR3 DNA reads TGTGCCATCAGTGAGGGGGGACTAGTGGGCGATTGGTTCTTC. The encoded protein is CAISEGGLVGDWFF.

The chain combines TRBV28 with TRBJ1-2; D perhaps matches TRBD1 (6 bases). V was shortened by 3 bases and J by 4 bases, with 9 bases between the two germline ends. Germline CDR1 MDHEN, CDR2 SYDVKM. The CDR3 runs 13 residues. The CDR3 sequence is CASSLGQLYGYTF. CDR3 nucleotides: TGTGCCAGCAGTTTGGGACAACTCTATGGCTACACCTTC.

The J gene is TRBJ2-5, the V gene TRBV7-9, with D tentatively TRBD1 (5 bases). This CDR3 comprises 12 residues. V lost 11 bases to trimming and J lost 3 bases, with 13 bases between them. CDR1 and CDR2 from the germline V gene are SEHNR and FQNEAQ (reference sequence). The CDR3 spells CASRKDKETQYF. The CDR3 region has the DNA TGTGCCTCACGGAAGGACAAAGAGACCCAGTACTTC.

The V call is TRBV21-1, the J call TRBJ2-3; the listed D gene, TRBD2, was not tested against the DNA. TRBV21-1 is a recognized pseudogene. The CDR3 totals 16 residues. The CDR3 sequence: CASSKEASGSTDTQYF. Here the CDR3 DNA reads TGTGCCAGCAGCAAAGAGGCTAGCGGGAGCACAGATACGCAGTATTTT.

CDR3 region: CASSFGQLDNEQFF. The CDR3 DNA sequence: TGTGCCAGCAGCTTTGGACAGTTAGACAATGAGCAGTTCTTC. The chain couples TRBV11-2 to TRBJ2-1, with D perhaps TRBD1 (6 bases). CDR1 and CDR2 (germline): SGHAT, FQNNGV. The V and J ends lost 3 bases and 5 bases respectively, with 11 bases between them. This CDR3 spans 14 amino acids.

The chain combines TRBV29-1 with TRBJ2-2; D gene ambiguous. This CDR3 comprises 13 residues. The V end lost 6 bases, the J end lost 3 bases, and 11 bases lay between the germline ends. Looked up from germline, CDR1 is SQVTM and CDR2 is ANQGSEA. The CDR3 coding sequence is TGCAGCGTGAGTAGTGGTGACACCGGGGAGCTGTTTTTT. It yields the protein CSVSSGDTGELFF.

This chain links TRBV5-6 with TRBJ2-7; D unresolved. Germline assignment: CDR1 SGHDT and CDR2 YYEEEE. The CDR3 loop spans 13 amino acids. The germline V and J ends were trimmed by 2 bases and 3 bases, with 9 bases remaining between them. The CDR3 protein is CASSLIQNYEQYF. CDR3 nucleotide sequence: TGTGCCAGCAGCTTAATACAGAACTACGAGCAGTACTTC. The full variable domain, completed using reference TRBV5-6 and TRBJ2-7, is DAGVTQSPTHLIKTRGQQVTLRCSPKSGHDTVSWYQQALGQGPQFIFQYYEEEERQRGNFPDRFSGHQFPNYSSELNVNALLLGDSALYLCASSLIQNYEQYFGPGTRLTVT.

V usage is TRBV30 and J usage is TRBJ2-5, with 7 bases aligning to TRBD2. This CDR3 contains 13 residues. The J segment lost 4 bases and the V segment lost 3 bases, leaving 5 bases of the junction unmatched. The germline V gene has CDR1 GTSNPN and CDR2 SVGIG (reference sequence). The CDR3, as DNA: TGTGCCTGGAGCCGGGGGGAACCAGAGACCCAGTACTTC. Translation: CAWSRGEPETQYF.

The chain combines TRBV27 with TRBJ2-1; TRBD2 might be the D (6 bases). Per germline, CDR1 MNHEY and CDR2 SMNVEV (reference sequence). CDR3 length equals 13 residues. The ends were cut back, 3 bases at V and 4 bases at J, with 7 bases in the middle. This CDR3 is CASSFRGYNEQFF. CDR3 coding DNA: TGTGCCAGCAGTTTTCGGGGGTACAATGAGCAGTTCTTC.

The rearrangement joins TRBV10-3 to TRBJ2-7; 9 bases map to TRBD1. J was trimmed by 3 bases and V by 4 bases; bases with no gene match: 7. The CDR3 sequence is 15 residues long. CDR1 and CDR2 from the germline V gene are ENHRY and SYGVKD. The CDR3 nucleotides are TGTGCCATCAGTGCTGGGGACAGGGCCGGCTACGAGCAGTACTTC. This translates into CAISAGDRAGYEQYF.

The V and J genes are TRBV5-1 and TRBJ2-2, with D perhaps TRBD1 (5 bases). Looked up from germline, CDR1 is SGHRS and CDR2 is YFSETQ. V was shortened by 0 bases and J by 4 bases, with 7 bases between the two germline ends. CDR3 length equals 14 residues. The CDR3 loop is CASSLDQGTGELFF. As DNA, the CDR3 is TGCGCCAGCAGCTTGGACCAGGGCACCGGGGAGCTGTTTTTT.

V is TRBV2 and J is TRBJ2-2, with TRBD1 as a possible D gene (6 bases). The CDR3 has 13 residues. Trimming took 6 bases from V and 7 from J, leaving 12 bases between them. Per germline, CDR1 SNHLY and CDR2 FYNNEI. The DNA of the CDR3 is TGTGCCAGCAGCATGGGGGCCGGCGGGGAGCTGTTTTTT. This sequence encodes CASSMGAGGELFF.

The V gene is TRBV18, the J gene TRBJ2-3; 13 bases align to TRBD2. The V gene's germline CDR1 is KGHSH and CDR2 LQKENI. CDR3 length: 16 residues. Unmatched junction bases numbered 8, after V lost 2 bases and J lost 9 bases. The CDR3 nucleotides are TGTGCCAGCTCACCAGGACTAGCGGGAGTTTCATCAACGCAGTATTTT. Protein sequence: CASSPGLAGVSSTQYF.

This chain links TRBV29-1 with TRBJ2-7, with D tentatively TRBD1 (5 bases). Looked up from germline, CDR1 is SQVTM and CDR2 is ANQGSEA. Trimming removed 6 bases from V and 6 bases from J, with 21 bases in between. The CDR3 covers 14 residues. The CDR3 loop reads CSVLLDREGVEQYF. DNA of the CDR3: TGCAGCGTGTTGCTTGACAGAGAAGGGGTCGAGCAGTACTTC.

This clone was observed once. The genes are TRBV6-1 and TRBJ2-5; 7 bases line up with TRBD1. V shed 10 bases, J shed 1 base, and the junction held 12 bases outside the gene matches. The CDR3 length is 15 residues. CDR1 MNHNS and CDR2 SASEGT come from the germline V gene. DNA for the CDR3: TGTGCCATACAACAGGGGCGGGTCCCCCAAGAGACCCAGTACTTC. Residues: CAIQQGRVPQETQYF.

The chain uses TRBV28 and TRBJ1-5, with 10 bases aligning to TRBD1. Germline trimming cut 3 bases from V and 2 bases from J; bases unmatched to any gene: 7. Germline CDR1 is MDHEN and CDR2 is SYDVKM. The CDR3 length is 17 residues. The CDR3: CASSFTWTGGGNQPQHF. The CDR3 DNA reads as TGTGCCAGCAGTTTCACCTGGACAGGGGGAGGCAATCAGCCCCAGCATTTT.

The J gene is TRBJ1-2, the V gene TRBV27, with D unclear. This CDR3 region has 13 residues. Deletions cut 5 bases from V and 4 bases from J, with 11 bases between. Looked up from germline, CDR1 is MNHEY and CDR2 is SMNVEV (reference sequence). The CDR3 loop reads CASSMLFGYGYTF. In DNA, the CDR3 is TGTGCCAGCAGTATGTTATTCGGCTATGGCTACACCTTC.

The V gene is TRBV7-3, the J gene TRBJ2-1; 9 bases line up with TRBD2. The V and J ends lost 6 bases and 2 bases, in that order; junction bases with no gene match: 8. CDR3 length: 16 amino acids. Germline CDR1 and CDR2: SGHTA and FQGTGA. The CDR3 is CASSLSGGGAYNEQFF. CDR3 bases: TGTGCCAGCAGTCTGTCCGGCGGGGGGGCCTACAATGAGCAGTTCTTC.

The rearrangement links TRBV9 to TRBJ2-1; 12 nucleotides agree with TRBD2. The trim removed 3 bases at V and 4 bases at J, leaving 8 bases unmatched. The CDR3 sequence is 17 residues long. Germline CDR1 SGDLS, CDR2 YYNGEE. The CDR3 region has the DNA TGTGCCAGCAGCGCCCGACTAGCGGGAGACCAATACAATGAGCAGTTCTTC. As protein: CASSARLAGDQYNEQFF.

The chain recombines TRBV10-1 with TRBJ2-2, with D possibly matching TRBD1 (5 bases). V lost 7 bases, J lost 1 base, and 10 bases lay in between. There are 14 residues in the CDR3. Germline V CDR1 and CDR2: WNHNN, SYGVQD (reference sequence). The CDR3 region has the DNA TGCGCCAGCACCACCGACAGGAACACCGGGGAGCTGTTTTTT. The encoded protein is CASTTDRNTGELFF.

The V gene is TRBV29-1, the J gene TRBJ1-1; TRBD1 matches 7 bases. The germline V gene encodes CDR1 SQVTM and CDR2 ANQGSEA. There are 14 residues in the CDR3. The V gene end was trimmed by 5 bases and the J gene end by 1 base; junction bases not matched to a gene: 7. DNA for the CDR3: TGCAGCGTTACCAAGGCAGGGGGGAACACTGAAGCTTTCTTT. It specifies CSVTKAGGNTEAFF. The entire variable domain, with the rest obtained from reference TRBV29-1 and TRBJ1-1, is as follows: SAVISQKPSRDICQRGTSLTIQCQVDSQVTMMFWYRQQPGQSLTLIATANQGSEATYESGFVIDKFPISRPNLTFSTLTVSNMSPEDSSIYLCSVTKAGGNTEAFFGQGTRLTVV.

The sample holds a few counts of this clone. The CDR3 nucleotides are TGTGCCAGCTCACCGAGAAATCTAAACACTGAAGCTTTCTTT. Its protein is CASSPRNLNTEAFF. V gene TRBV18 combines with J gene TRBJ1-1, with D unclear. In germline, CDR1 is KGHSH, CDR2 LQKENI. This CDR3 contains 14 residues. With 3 bases removed from V and 2 bases from J, the gap between germline ends came to 10 bases.

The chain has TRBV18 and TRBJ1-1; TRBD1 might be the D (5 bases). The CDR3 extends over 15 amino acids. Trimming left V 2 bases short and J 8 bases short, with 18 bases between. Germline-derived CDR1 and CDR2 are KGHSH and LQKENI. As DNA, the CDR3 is TGTGCCAGCTCACCAGGGGCGGAACTTAGGAGAGAAGCTTTCTTT. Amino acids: CASSPGAELRREAFF.